The 10 T cell receptor beta chains presented below share a single source sample, sequenced in a study of blood T cell repertoires in COVID-19. Repertoires were generated with immunoSEQ multiplex PCR, while TCRdb's copy carries only in-frame clones and drops some. The sample comprises 310,000 or so clones, roughly 86% of which are singletons, and 8.9% rests with the top ten. The sample comprised PBMCs or T cells enriched from blood (not recorded which). The receptors derive from a woman aged 18-35 years who had recovered from COVID-19.

As DNA, the CDR3 is TGTGCCAGCAGTGAAAGGGGGTGGGAGGGCTACGAGCAGTACTTC. This codes for CASSERGWEGYEQYF. This chain uses TRBV6-1 with TRBJ2-7, with D possibly TRBD2 on 7 matching bases. Between the trimmed V and J ends, which lost 2 bases and 3 bases, there was a span of 14 bases. The germline V gene encodes CDR1 MNHNS and CDR2 SASEGT. This CDR3 has 15 amino acids.

V and J are TRBV19 and TRBJ1-2; D possibly corresponds to TRBD1 (5 bases). Germline V gene data show CDR1 as LNHDA and CDR2 as SQIVND (reference sequence). The ends were cut back, 5 bases at V and 3 bases at J, with 16 bases in the middle. This CDR3 contains 15 residues. Here the CDR3 reads CASSPLVPTDYGYTF. The DNA for the CDR3 is TGTGCCAGTAGTCCACTGGTACCGACAGACTATGGCTACACCTTC. Together with reference TRBV19 and TRBJ1-2, the CDR3 gives the full variable domain: DGGITQSPKYLFRKEGQNVTLSCEQNLNHDAMYWYRQDPGQGLRLIYYSQIVNDFQKGDIAEGYSVSREKKESFPLTVTSAQKNPTAFYLCASSPLVPTDYGYTFGSGTRLTVV.

The genes are TRBV7-6 and TRBJ1-2, with TRBD1 identical over 9 bases. The length of the CDR3 is 17 residues. Losses at the gene ends were 1 base for V and 4 bases for J; bases not matched to a gene: 10. The germline gives CDR1 SGHVS, CDR2 FNYEAQ. The CDR3 loop is CASSLDSYRGQGYGYTF. CDR3 bases: TGTGCCAGCAGCTTAGATAGTTACAGGGGGCAAGGCTATGGCTACACCTTC.

This chain links TRBV7-8 with TRBJ1-6, with D possibly matching TRBD1 (6 bases). The ends were cut back, 0 bases at V and 9 bases at J, with 15 bases in the middle. This CDR3 comprises 16 residues. The germline V gene encodes CDR1 SGHVS and CDR2 FQNEAQ. This chain's CDR3 is CASSLALGGGSSPLHF. As DNA, the CDR3 is TGTGCCAGCAGCTTAGCCCTGGGAGGGGGTAGTTCACCCCTCCACTTT.

Here the CDR3 reads CASSGQGLYNEQFF. CDR3 bases: TGTGCCAGCAGCGGACAGGGACTTTACAATGAGCAGTTCTTC. The chain recombines TRBV6-5 with TRBJ2-1; 8 bases agree with TRBD1. The J segment lost 4 bases and the V segment lost 6 bases, leaving 5 bases of the junction unmatched. This CDR3 is built from 14 residues. CDR1 and CDR2 from the germline V gene are MNHEY and SVGAGI.

This chain connects TRBV20-1 to TRBJ1-1; tentatively, D is TRBD1 (5 bases). This CDR3 spans 15 amino acids. V was shortened by 3 bases and J by 1 base, with 15 bases between the two germline ends. Germline loops: CDR1 DFQATT, CDR2 SNEGSKA (reference sequence). The CDR3 DNA is TGCAGTGCTAGTAGTGGGGCCTCGGGGAACACTGAAGCTTTCTTT. It specifies CSASSGASGNTEAFF.

The V and J genes are TRBV29-1 and TRBJ2-3; the match to TRBD2 covers 8 bases. From germline, CDR1 is SQVTM and CDR2 ANQGSEA. V lost 5 bases and J lost 4; bases outside the gene matches: 11. This CDR3 region has 15 residues. CDR3 sequence (DNA): TGCAGCGTTCTCGGAGGGGGACTAGTCTCAGATACGCAGTATTTT. Translated: CSVLGGGLVSDTQYF.

The V gene is TRBV21-1, the J gene TRBJ1-2; the table's D call, TRBD1, was not checked against the DNA. TRBV21-1 is shown as a pseudogene. CDR3 length: 18 residues. CDR3: CASLLNPPERQDTFGYTF. The CDR3 DNA is TGTGCCAGCCTTTTGAACCCACCTGAAAGACAGGATACCTTTGGCTACACCTTC.

This clone came up once. The chain is built from TRBV15 and TRBJ1-2; D remains unclear. The CDR3 spans 17 residues. Trimming left V 1 base short and J 3 bases short, with 18 bases between. Germline V gene data show CDR1 as LNHNV and CDR2 as YYDKDF (reference sequence). This CDR3 is CATSRGYASASDYGYTF. The CDR3 DNA reads TGTGCCACCAGCAGAGGGTACGCCTCGGCTAGCGACTATGGCTACACCTTC.

This clone came up a few times. The chain joins TRBV10-3 to TRBJ1-2, with TRBD1 matching over 8 bases. J was trimmed by 7 bases and V by 2 bases; bases with no gene match: 6. The length of the CDR3 is 14 residues. The germline V gene has CDR1 ENHRY and CDR2 SYGVKD. CDR3 DNA sequence: TGTGCCATCAGTGAGGAAACAGGGGGATTTGGCTACACCTTC. Encoded protein: CAISEETGGFGYTF.